This is a list of T cell receptor beta chains from one sample in a study of blood T cell repertoires in COVID-19. The data were produced by immunoSEQ multiplex PCR, yet TCRdb's version contains in-frame clones alone and is incomplete. The sample consists of around 200,000 clones, around 80% of them appearing once. Sequencing input: peripheral blood. Receptors originate from a man aged 45-60 years who had recovered from COVID-19. CDR3s include the opening cysteine and the closing phenylalanine or tryptophan. A D gene is named only where the DNA matches it firmly. Size is omitted from some rows. Given values are once, few, many or a class for expanded clones.

v_call	j_call	d_call	clone_size	cdr3_length	cdr3_aa	cdr3_nt
TRBV28	TRBJ1-3	TRBD1	NA	15	CASSAPDRGGNTIYF	TGTGCCAGCAGTGCCCCTGACAGGGGAGGAAACACCATATATTTT
TRBV11-3	TRBJ2-1	TRBD1	NA	14	CASSRGQGNVEQFF	TGTGCCAGCAGCCGCGGACAGGGGAATGTTGAGCAGTTCTTC
TRBV28	TRBJ2-3	TRBD2	few	19	CASRFMTSGRAYRTDTQYF	TGTGCCAGCAGGTTCATGACTAGCGGGAGGGCCTATAGAACAGATACGCAGTATTTT
TRBV21-1	TRBJ2-3	NA	NA	16	CASSKSSQAPTDTQYF	TGTGCCAGCAGCAAATCTTCGCAGGCCCCCACAGATACGCAGTATTTT
TRBV27	TRBJ2-1	TRBD2	NA	11	CASSLAGEQFF	TGTGCCAGCAGCCTAGCGGGAGAACAGTTCTTC
TRBV7-2	TRBJ1-4	NA	NA	16	CASSVGRGPPNEKLFF	TGTGCCAGCAGCGTAGGCAGGGGTCCGCCTAATGAAAAACTGTTTTTT
TRBV9	TRBJ2-3	NA	NA	15	CASSPPTGFTDTQYF	TGTGCCAGCAGCCCCCCCACAGGCTTCACAGATACGCAGTATTTT
TRBV28	TRBJ1-3	NA	NA	14	CAVWGRGFTDTIYF	TGTGCGGTGTGGGGCAGGGGTTTTACGGACACCATATATTTT
TRBV10-3	TRBJ2-2	NA	NA	14	CAISPYGDTGELFF	TGTGCCATCAGTCCGTATGGAGACACCGGGGAGCTGTTTTTT
TRBV10-2	TRBJ2-1	NA	NA	13	CASSRETYNEQFF	TGCGCCAGCAGTCGGGAAACCTACAATGAGCAGTTCTTC
TRBV19	TRBJ1-2	NA	NA	16	CASSIDVIDTHYGYTF	TGTGCCAGTAGTATAGACGTAATAGACACTCACTATGGCTACACCTTC
TRBV30	TRBJ2-2	TRBD2	NA	16	CAWSAGLAGSTGELFF	TGTGCCTGGAGTGCTGGACTAGCGGGTTCCACCGGGGAGCTGTTTTTT
TRBV2	TRBJ2-2	NA	NA	16	CASSEVALSNTGELFF	TGTGCCAGCAGTGAAGTAGCCTTATCGAACACCGGGGAGCTGTTTTTT
TRBV5-1	TRBJ1-2	NA	NA	16	CASSLASPLGGTGYTF	TGCGCCAGCAGCTTGGCCTCTCCGCTTGGGGGGACTGGCTACACCTTC
TRBV11-2	TRBJ2-1	TRBD2	NA	17	CASSLVAGAGSYNEQFF	TGTGCCAGCAGCTTAGTAGCGGGGGCTGGGTCCTACAATGAGCAGTTCTTC
TRBV6-1	TRBJ1-2	NA	NA	11	CASSSVDGYTF	TGTGCCAGCAGTTCCGTCGATGGCTACACCTTC
TRBV24-1	TRBJ2-2	TRBD2	NA	18	CATSDPGTSGINTGELFF	TGTGCCACCAGTGACCCCGGGACTAGCGGGATTAACACCGGGGAGCTGTTTTTT
TRBV24-1	TRBJ2-1	NA	once	11	CATSGNNEQFF	TGTGCCACCAGTGGTAACAATGAGCAGTTCTTC
TRBV18	TRBJ2-7	NA	NA	14	CASSPSGSGYEQYF	TGTGCCAGCTCACCATCGGGCAGCGGCTACGAGCAGTACTTC
TRBV30	TRBJ2-1	TRBD2	NA	15	CAWSGTSGMYNEQFF	TGTGCCTGGAGTGGGACTAGCGGGATGTACAATGAGCAGTTCTTC
TRBV7-3	TRBJ2-5	NA	NA	14	CASSSSHGGETQYF	TGTGCCAGCAGCTCGTCCCACGGGGGAGAGACCCAGTACTTC
TRBV19	TRBJ2-2	NA	NA	14	CASSIQGYTGELFF	TGTGCCAGTAGTATCCAGGGGTACACCGGGGAGCTGTTTTTT